This record covers a single T cell receptor beta chain. Its antigen is as yet unknown. The data are from a study of regulatory T cells in long-lasting Graves disease. General observations from the study: The study found TRBV28, TRBJ1-2 and TRBJ2-5 favored in persistent disease.

V gave up 4 bases and J gave up 11 bases, with 14 bases separating them. The CDR3 covers 12 residues. Germline V gene data show CDR1 as MNHEY and CDR2 as SVGAGI. As for time point: newly diagnosed GD, antithyroid drugs for less than 3 months. PBMC-extracted RNA yielded the TCR library. Arm-PCR of CDR3 regions with iRepertoire HTBI primers generated TCR beta libraries. TCRdb recomputed calls from the multiplex PCR reads with MiXCR, one row per CDR3 protein. The sample gives over 200,000 distinct CDR3 sequences, about a sixth of which show up once; more than 20% is in the top ten. The clonotype was recovered from a female donor with Graves disease. This chain joins TRBV6-5 and TRBJ1-1, with D unclear. Here the sequenced sample was peripheral blood mononuclear cells (PBMCs), taken at new diagnosis, from a patient treated with antithyroid drugs. DNA for the CDR3: TGTGCCAGCAGTTCCCCAGGTGGCCCGGCTTTCTTT. Translated: CASSSPGGPAFF.